These T cell receptor beta chains were read from a single sample in a study of glioma-infiltrating T cells. One entry per CDR3 protein results from TCRdb running MiXCR on the multiplex PCR reads. The sample contains 100,000 to 150,000 distinct CDR3 sequences, 23% of which appear only once. The specimen sequenced was glioma tissue, nonneoplastic brain tissue, or PBMCs (not recorded which). These receptors all stem from a human donor with low-grade glioma or glioblastoma, undergoing nonglioma brain surgery, or in good health (not recorded which). Each CDR3 is given with its conserved first and last residue. Each record gives: J gene, D gene, clone size, V gene, CDR3 DNA, CDR3 protein. A D gene is named only where the DNA matches it firmly. Clone sizes are given selectively: once, few, many, or a class where the clone is expanded.

J: TRBJ2-7; D: .; size: many; V: TRBV11-2; DNA: TGTGCCAGCAGCCCCGGGGCAGTACGAACCTACGAGCAGTACTTC; CDR3: CASSPGAVRTYEQYF
J: TRBJ1-3; D: .; size: many; V: TRBV28; DNA: TGTGCCAGCAGTTTCAGAATACGGGGAAACACCATATATTTT; CDR3: CASSFRIRGNTIYF
J: TRBJ2-5; D: TRBD1; size: .; V: TRBV12-3/TRBV12-4; DNA: TGTGCCAGCACCCCGGACAGGGGAGGAGAGACCCAGTACTTC; CDR3: CASTPDRGGETQYF
J: TRBJ2-1; D: .; size: many; V: TRBV14; DNA: TGTGCCAGCAGCCGATCAACAACGGGTGTAGACGAGCAGTTCTTC; CDR3: CASSRSTTGVDEQFF
J: TRBJ2-1; D: .; size: many; V: TRBV27; DNA: TGTGCCAGCAGCTACGGGGGATACAATGAGCAGTTCTTC; CDR3: CASSYGGYNEQFF
J: TRBJ2-5; D: TRBD2; size: .; V: TRBV10-3; DNA: TGTGCCATCAGTGAGTTTCGGAACAGCGGGAGTGGTCAAGAGACCCAGTACTTC; CDR3: CAISEFRNSGSGQETQYF
J: TRBJ2-5; D: .; size: many; V: TRBV2; DNA: TGTGCCAGCATGGGACTCCAGCCGGGGGCCCAGTACTTC; CDR3: CASMGLQPGAQYF
J: TRBJ2-7; D: .; size: many; V: TRBV27; DNA: TGTGCCACCAGCCGCCGGTACGGGGTCTCCTACGAGCAGTACTTC; CDR3: CATSRRYGVSYEQYF
J: TRBJ2-7; D: TRBD2; size: .; V: TRBV20-1; DNA: TGCAGTGCTAAAGGGTCTAGCGGGTTCCTAGGGAACGAACAGTACTTC; CDR3: CSAKGSSGFLGNEQYF
J: TRBJ2-7; D: .; size: many; V: TRBV4-3; DNA: TGCGCCAGCAGCCAAGATCGCACACCCCTCGTAGGGGAGCAGTACTTC; CDR3: CASSQDRTPLVGEQYF
J: TRBJ2-1; D: TRBD2; size: few; V: TRBV28; DNA: TGTGCCAGCAGGACGACTAGCGGGAGGGCCCCTGGGCAGTTCTTC; CDR3: CASRTTSGRAPGQFF
J: TRBJ2-7; D: .; size: many; V: TRBV6-1; DNA: TGTGCCAGCACAACTTTCCCCTACGAGCAGTACTTC; CDR3: CASTTFPYEQYF
J: TRBJ1-5; D: .; size: few; V: TRBV12-3/TRBV12-4; DNA: TGTGCCAGCAGAGGGGGGGGATCCAATCAGCCCCAGCATTTT; CDR3: CASRGGGSNQPQHF
J: TRBJ1-5; D: TRBD1; size: many; V: TRBV6-1; DNA: TGTGCCAGCACCGACAGGGTACAGGATCAGCCCCAGCATTTT; CDR3: CASTDRVQDQPQHF
J: TRBJ2-3; D: .; size: many; V: TRBV3-1; DNA: TGTGCCAGCAGCCTTTCCCTAGCGTCCCAGGAGGGTTACACAGATACGCAGTATTTT; CDR3: CASSLSLASQEGYTDTQYF
J: TRBJ1-2; D: .; size: many; V: TRBV7-2; DNA: TGTGCCAGCAGCTTTGACGCATTCGGCTACACCTTC; CDR3: CASSFDAFGYTF
J: TRBJ2-2; D: .; size: many; V: TRBV20-1; DNA: TGCAGTGCTAGAGATGAGACCGCAGTAGGGGAGCTGTTTTTT; CDR3: CSARDETAVGELFF
J: TRBJ1-2; D: .; size: .; V: TRBV15; DNA: TGTGCCAGCAGCAGAGATCGCTCAGGCGAGGCCTATGGCTACACCTTC; CDR3: CASSRDRSGEAYGYTF
J: TRBJ2-4; D: .; size: few; V: TRBV7-2; DNA: TGTGCCAGCAGCTCACCCCCCGGGACCACCGCGCTAGCCAAAAACATTCAGTACTTC; CDR3: CASSSPPGTTALAKNIQYF
J: TRBJ2-5; D: TRBD2; size: few; V: TRBV3-1; DNA: TGTGCCAGCAGCCCCTCGACTAGCGGGAGGGCCCCAGAGACCCAGTACTTC; CDR3: CASSPSTSGRAPETQYF
J: TRBJ2-1; D: .; size: many; V: TRBV20-1; DNA: TGCAGTGCTAGAGAACTCGGGAGCTCCTACAATGAGCAGTTCTTC; CDR3: CSARELGSSYNEQFF
J: TRBJ1-5; D: .; size: many; V: TRBV28; DNA: TGTGCCAGCAGTTTATCCCGAAATCAGCCCCAGCATTTT; CDR3: CASSLSRNQPQHF
J: TRBJ1-2; D: .; size: many; V: TRBV6-1; DNA: TGTGCCGTCAAAAAGTCGGCCCACTTCTACACCTTC; CDR3: CAVKKSAHFYTF
J: TRBJ1-6; D: .; size: .; V: TRBV12-3/TRBV12-4; DNA: TGTGCCAGCACTCGCTCCTATAATTCACCCCTCCACTTT; CDR3: CASTRSYNSPLHF
J: TRBJ2-1; D: TRBD2; size: .; V: TRBV6-6; DNA: TGTGCCAGCAGTTACTCATGTCGGGAGGGATACAATGAGCAGTTCTTC; CDR3: CASSYSCREGYNEQFF
J: TRBJ2-4; D: .; size: .; V: TRBV11-2; DNA: TGTGCCAGCAGCTTAGAGGGTACAGAAAAAAACATTCAGTACTTC; CDR3: CASSLEGTEKNIQYF
J: TRBJ2-2; D: .; size: many; V: TRBV20-1; DNA: TGCAGTGCTAGAGATAACCTCAACACCGGGGAGCTGTTTTTT; CDR3: CSARDNLNTGELFF
J: TRBJ2-5; D: TRBD2; size: few; V: TRBV11-3; DNA: TGTGCCAGCAGCTTCCCGACTAGCGGACAAGAGACCCAGTACTTC; CDR3: CASSFPTSGQETQYF
J: TRBJ2-3; D: .; size: few; V: TRBV5-1; DNA: TGCGCCAGCAGCTTTGTCCTCGGGACTCAAGTTACGCAGTATTTT; CDR3: CASSFVLGTQVTQYF
J: TRBJ2-7; D: .; size: .; V: TRBV4-1; DNA: TGCGCCAGCAGCCAAGGTCAAGTAGGACTACACTACGAGCAGTACTTC; CDR3: CASSQGQVGLHYEQYF
J: TRBJ1-2; D: .; size: many; V: TRBV25-1; DNA: TGTGCCAGCAGTCCAGCGGGGGGGGATGGCTACACCTTC; CDR3: CASSPAGGDGYTF
J: TRBJ2-7; D: TRBD1; size: many; V: TRBV7-6; DNA: TGTGCCAGCAGCCCGACGACAGGGGGAGAGTACGAGCAGTACTTC; CDR3: CASSPTTGGEYEQYF
J: TRBJ2-3; D: .; size: many; V: TRBV7-2; DNA: TGTGCCAGCAGCCCGTTAGCCCAACCCACAGATACGCAGTATTTT; CDR3: CASSPLAQPTDTQYF
J: TRBJ1-1; D: .; size: many; V: TRBV2; DNA: TGTGCCAGCAGTGAACCCTTCGGGGTGGCTTTCTTT; CDR3: CASSEPFGVAFF
J: TRBJ1-2; D: TRBD1; size: many; V: TRBV7-9; DNA: TGTGCCAGCAGTCGGGGACAGGGTTCTAACTATGGCTACACCTTC; CDR3: CASSRGQGSNYGYTF
J: TRBJ2-6; D: .; size: .; V: TRBV18; DNA: TGTGCCAGCTCACCAATCGACGGGGCCAACGTCCTGACTTTC; CDR3: CASSPIDGANVLTF
J: TRBJ2-1; D: TRBD2; size: .; V: TRBV19; DNA: TGTGCCAGTAACCTGCCCGGACTAGCGTACAATGAGCGGTTCTTC; CDR3: CASNLPGLAYNERFF
J: TRBJ2-5; D: .; size: .; V: TRBV6-2/TRBV6-3; DNA: TGTGCCAGCAGTTACCTACAAATGGGGCCGGAGACCCAGTACTTC; CDR3: CASSYLQMGPETQYF
J: TRBJ2-7; D: TRBD1; size: .; V: TRBV30; DNA: TGTGCCTGGAGTGCGATCGGACAGGGGGCGGCGGACGAGCAGTACTTC; CDR3: CAWSAIGQGAADEQYF
J: TRBJ2-3; D: .; size: .; V: TRBV5-6; DNA: TGTGCCAGCAGCTTACTAATGGGCACAGATACGCAGTATTTT; CDR3: CASSLLMGTDTQYF
J: TRBJ2-3; D: TRBD2; size: many; V: TRBV27; DNA: TGTGCCAGCAGTTTATATGTTGAGCGGGAGGTCGTGCATACGCAGTATTTT; CDR3: CASSLYVEREVVHTQYF
J: TRBJ2-7; D: TRBD2; size: many; V: TRBV28; DNA: TGTGCCAGCAGTCGGACTAGCGTAGGCTACGAGCAGTACTTC; CDR3: CASSRTSVGYEQYF
J: TRBJ1-3; D: .; size: many; V: TRBV6-1; DNA: TGTGCCAGCAGTGAATCGAGGGCAGGGAGCTTTGGAAACACCATATATTTT; CDR3: CASSESRAGSFGNTIYF
J: TRBJ2-7; D: TRBD2; size: few; V: TRBV4-3; DNA: TGCGCCAGCAGCCAAGAGAGACTAGCGGGAGGGCTCTCCTACGAGCAGTACTTC; CDR3: CASSQERLAGGLSYEQYF
J: TRBJ2-7; D: TRBD2; size: many; V: TRBV20-1; DNA: TGCAGTGCCCAAGTCTTGGTAGCGGGAGAATTGGGCTCCTACGAGCAGTACTTC; CDR3: CSAQVLVAGELGSYEQYF
J: TRBJ1-5; D: .; size: many; V: TRBV6-1; DNA: TGCGCCAGCAGGAGGAATAGCAATCAGCCCCAGCATTTT; CDR3: CASRRNSNQPQHF
J: TRBJ2-1; D: TRBD2; size: many; V: TRBV10-3; DNA: TGTGCCATCAGGCCGACTAGCGGGAGAAGAAATGAGCAGTTCTTC; CDR3: CAIRPTSGRRNEQFF
J: TRBJ1-2; D: .; size: few; V: TRBV3-1; DNA: TGTGCCAGCAGCCAAGACCAGGTGGGAGGCTATGGCTACACCTTC; CDR3: CASSQDQVGGYGYTF
J: TRBJ2-7; D: .; size: many; V: TRBV6-1; DNA: TGTGCCAGCAGCACTCGTGTCCTGCAACTCATCCACGAGCAGTACTTC; CDR3: CASSTRVLQLIHEQYF
J: TRBJ1-2; D: TRBD1; size: many; V: TRBV12-3/TRBV12-4; DNA: TGTGCCAGCAGTTCGGGACAGGGATTTAACTATGGCTACACCTTC; CDR3: CASSSGQGFNYGYTF
J: TRBJ2-5; D: TRBD1; size: .; V: TRBV20-1; DNA: TGCAGTGCTCAGTCCCAGGGACAGCGGTCCGGGGAGACCCAGTACTTC; CDR3: CSAQSQGQRSGETQYF
J: TRBJ2-5; D: TRBD1; size: .; V: TRBV5-1; DNA: TGCGCCAGCAGCTTGGAGGGACAGGCTCAAGAGACCCAGTACTTC; CDR3: CASSLEGQAQETQYF
J: TRBJ2-5; D: .; size: .; V: TRBV3-1; DNA: TGTGCCAGCAGCCAAGGGCTACAAGAGACCCAGTACTTC; CDR3: CASSQGLQETQYF
J: TRBJ1-2; D: .; size: many; V: TRBV7-2; DNA: TGTGCCAGCAGCTTTATGGGGGGCTTGGACTATGGCTACACCTTC; CDR3: CASSFMGGLDYGYTF
J: TRBJ2-2; D: .; size: few; V: TRBV7-9; DNA: TGTGCCAGCAGCTTAAGCGCCCCCGGGGAGCTGTTTTTT; CDR3: CASSLSAPGELFF